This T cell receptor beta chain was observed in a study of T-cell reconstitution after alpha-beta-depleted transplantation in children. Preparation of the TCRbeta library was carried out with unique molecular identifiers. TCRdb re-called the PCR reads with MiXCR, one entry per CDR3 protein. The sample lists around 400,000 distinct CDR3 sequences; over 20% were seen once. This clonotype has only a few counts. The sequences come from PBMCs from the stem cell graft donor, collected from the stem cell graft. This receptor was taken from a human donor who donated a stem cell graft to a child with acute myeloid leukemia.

CDR3 sequence (DNA): TGTGCCAGCAGTTTAGGAGGGGGTAAGGCCGGCACTGAAGCTTTCTTT. Translated, it gives CASSLGGGKAGTEAFF. J is TRBJ1-1 and V is TRBV3-1; D perhaps matches TRBD1 (6 bases). The CDR3 has 16 residues. Per the germline V gene, CDR1 is LGHDT and CDR2 is YNNKEL (reference sequence). The V and J ends lost 6 bases and 4 bases respectively, with 21 bases between them.